This T cell receptor (beta chain) was recorded in a study of cytomegalovirus exposure and HLA in healthy donors. Study details: The same platform was used for the roughly 120 validation repertoires as for the roughly 700 first-cohort repertoires, as reported in a later analysis.

These donors were members of the roughly 120-subject validation cohort, a group separate from the roughly 670-subject first cohort. Only in-frame clones appear in the TCRdb table, and some are missing; sequencing was by immunoSEQ multiplex PCR. Of 250,000 to 400,000 clones in the sample, roughly 87% were seen once. In germline, CDR1 is SGHTA, CDR2 FQGNSA. V was shortened by 5 bases and J by 5 bases, with 15 bases between the two germline ends. The CDR3 consists of 14 residues. The sequenced sample consisted of PBMCs. The receptor's source is a woman aged 25 to 45 in good health and CMV-seropositive. The chain is built from TRBV7-2 and TRBJ1-2, with D perhaps matching TRBD1 (5 bases). CDR3 in amino acids: CASSPGWQGYGYTF. As DNA, the CDR3 is TGTGCCAGCAGCCCCGGTTGGCAGGGTTATGGCTACACCTTC. Filled out from reference TRBV7-2 and TRBJ1-2, the complete variable domain reads GAGVSQSPSNKVTEKGKDVELRCDPISGHTALYWYRQSLGQGLEFLIYFQGNSAPDKSGLPSDRFSAERTGGSVSTLTIQRTQQEDSAVYLCASSPGWQGYGYTFGSGTRLTVV.